A single sample gave rise to the 3 T cell receptor beta chains below, sequenced in a study of cytomegalovirus exposure and HLA in healthy donors. Vbeta (60) and Jbeta (13) primers were used in the PCR. Only in-frame clones appear in the TCRdb table, and some are missing; sequencing was by immunoSEQ multiplex PCR. Of tens of thousands of clones in the sample, 65% to 75% were seen once. The sequenced material came from PBMCs. The receptors shown here come from a man aged 50-60 years in good health and CMV-seropositive.

This chain joins TRBV6-1 and TRBJ2-1; possibly TRBD1 for D (7 bases). V shed 4 bases and J shed 9 bases, with 16 bases lying between them. This CDR3 comprises 14 residues. Germline V gene lookup returns CDR1 MNHNS and CDR2 SASEGT. The CDR3 region is CASSGWRRGREQFF. As DNA, the CDR3 is TGTGCCAGCAGTGGGTGGCGGAGGGGGCGTGAGCAGTTCTTC.

This clone was recorded only once. The V and J genes are TRBV18 and TRBJ2-7; D is perhaps TRBD2 (6 bases). With 3 bases removed from V and 3 bases from J, the gap between germline ends came to 21 bases. This CDR3 is 17 amino acids long. Germline CDR1 KGHSH, CDR2 LQKENI. The CDR3 bases are TGTGCCAGCTCACCTCGGGAGCTCCTACTAGGGAGCTACGAGCAGTACTTC. It specifies CASSPRELLLGSYEQYF.

This clone showed up just a few times. The CDR3 bases are TGTGCCAGCAGCCGTAGCGGGAGGGAGGCCTACAATGAGCAGTTCTTC. Protein sequence: CASSRSGREAYNEQFF. The rearrangement links TRBV5-6 to TRBJ2-1, with 11 nucleotides matching TRBD2. After removal of 4 bases from V and 2 bases from J, the junction contained 5 bases not matched to a gene. Germline V lookup: CDR1 SGHDT, CDR2 YYEEEE. The CDR3 runs 16 residues.